The 23 T cell receptor beta chains below come from one sample, sequenced in a study of cytomegalovirus exposure and HLA in healthy donors. Primers included in the PCR were 60 Vbeta and 13 Jbeta primers. Clones were read by immunoSEQ multiplex PCR, and TCRdb kept only the in-frame ones, dropping some. Among about 120,000 clones, about 8.6% were seen once, and the ten largest hold about 6.6%. Input material: PBMCs. These receptors were obtained from a woman between 35 and 50 years old in good health and CMV-seropositive.

This clone has only a few counts. The V gene is TRBV10-3, the J gene TRBJ1-5; 9 positions agree with TRBD1. The CDR3 has 15 residues. Germline V gene lookup returns CDR1 ENHRY and CDR2 SYGVKD. For the CDR3, the DNA is TGTGTCAGCGGACAGGGGAGAAATAGCAATCAGCCCCAGCATTTT. This gives the protein CVSGQGRNSNQPQHF.

This CDR3 reads CASSQDGTGDSPLHF. The CDR3 DNA sequence: TGTGCCAGCAGCCAAGATGGGACAGGGGATTCACCCCTCCACTTT. The V and J genes are TRBV14 and TRBJ1-6; 10 bases map to TRBD1. The ends lost 0 bases at V and 8 bases at J; junction bases unmatched: 1. The germline CDR1 and CDR2 sequences are SGHDN and FVKESK. CDR3 size: 15 residues. The complete variable domain, with remaining parts taken from reference TRBV14 and TRBJ1-6, reads EAGVTQFPSHSVIEKGQTVTLRCDPISGHDNLYWYRRVMGKEIKFLLHFVKESKQDESGMPNNRFLAERTGGTYSTLKVQPAELEDSGVYFCASSQDGTGDSPLHFGNGTRLTVT.

This clone turned up a few times. The gene calls are TRBV6-5 and TRBJ2-7; perhaps TRBD2 as D (6 bases). Trimming stripped 1 base from V and 7 bases from J, with 8 bases between. CDR3 length equals 12 residues. Germline CDR1 MNHEY, CDR2 SVGAGI. The CDR3 DNA reads as TGTGCCAGCAGTTACTACGGAGGGGAGCAGTACTTC. Amino acids: CASSYYGGEQYF.

V usage is TRBV7-8 and J usage is TRBJ1-1; D is unclear. The germline V gene encodes CDR1 SGHVS and CDR2 FQNEAQ. This CDR3 comprises 14 residues. Trimming cost V 1 base and J 0 bases, with 6 bases left between them. CDR3 sequence reads: CASSLVRVNTEAFF. The CDR3 DNA follows: TGTGCCAGCAGCTTAGTTCGGGTGAACACTGAAGCTTTCTTT.

This clone occurred a few times. The rearrangement joins TRBV5-4 to TRBJ2-5; 11 bases line up with TRBD1. Trimming took 4 bases from V and 4 from J; bases not matched to a gene: 9. The germline CDR1 and CDR2 sequences are SGHNT and YYREEE (reference sequence). The CDR3 has 16 amino acids. The CDR3 here is CASSPFGQGAGETQYF. The CDR3, as DNA: TGTGCCAGCAGCCCTTTTGGACAGGGGGCGGGAGAGACCCAGTACTTC.

This clone is medium-sized. The chain joins TRBV25-1 to TRBJ1-2; D may be TRBD1 (5 bases). Germline V gene lookup returns CDR1 MGHDK and CDR2 SYGVNS. This CDR3 has 13 amino acids. The V end lost 2 bases, the J end lost 2 bases, and 6 bases lay between the germline ends. In DNA, the CDR3 is TGTGCCAGCAGTGAAAGACAGAACTATGGCTACACCTTC. Protein: CASSERQNYGYTF.

The chain is built from TRBV10-2 and TRBJ2-7, with TRBD2 matching over 7 bases. In germline, CDR1 is WSHSY, CDR2 SAAADI. This CDR3 comprises 13 residues. The ends lost 6 bases at V and 0 bases at J; junction bases unmatched: 2. CDR3 in amino acids: CASRAGVSYEQYF. The CDR3 nucleotides read TGCGCCAGCAGGGCGGGGGTCTCCTACGAGCAGTACTTC.

This chain links TRBV5-6 with TRBJ2-7; 7 bases are a match to TRBD2. This CDR3 is built from 18 residues. Germline CDR1 is SGHDT and CDR2 is YYEEEE. The J segment lost 0 bases and the V segment lost 0 bases, leaving 12 bases of the junction unmatched. The CDR3: CASSLGGGLADLSYEQYF. The DNA of the CDR3 is TGTGCCAGCAGCTTGGGGGGTGGGCTAGCGGACCTCTCCTACGAGCAGTACTTC.

This clone has just one count. V gene TRBV7-5 combines with J gene TRBJ1-5. TRBV7-5 is flagged as a pseudogene. The CDR3 has 15 amino acids. The CDR3 coding sequence is TGTGTCAGAAGCTTAGTGGGGGTGCGGGGGCAGCCCCAGCATTTT. Its protein is CVRSLVGVRGQPQHF.

This clone was seen repeatedly, ten times or more. J is TRBJ1-1 and V is TRBV4-1; D remains ambiguous. The germline V gene has CDR1 MGHRA and CDR2 YSYEKL. The V end was cut by 3 bases, the J end by 6 bases, with 14 bases between. This CDR3 spans 14 amino acids. The CDR3 region is CASSHHSSLAEAFF. CDR3 coding DNA: TGCGCCAGCAGCCACCACTCGTCTCTGGCTGAAGCTTTCTTT.

This clone was counted only a few times. V usage is TRBV18 and J usage is TRBJ2-1; 10 positions agree with TRBD2. The junction had 10 bases not matched to a gene; V was cut back by 3 bases and J by 5 bases. The CDR3 consists of 17 residues. Germline CDR1 and CDR2: KGHSH and LQKENI. The CDR3 sequence is CASSPPPSGGADNEQFF. The CDR3, as DNA: TGTGCCAGCTCACCGCCTCCGAGCGGGGGGGCAGACAATGAGCAGTTCTTC.

This clone showed up just a few times. This rearrangement joins TRBV2 to TRBJ1-2; 9 bases agree with TRBD1. V shed 5 bases, J shed 8 bases, and the junction held 9 bases outside the gene matches. Germline loops: CDR1 SNHLY, CDR2 FYNNEI. This CDR3 is 14 amino acids long. CDR3 sequence reads: CASSFLQGAKGYTF. CDR3 in DNA: TGTGCCAGCAGTTTTCTACAGGGGGCAAAGGGCTACACCTTC.

The rearrangement uses TRBV19 and TRBJ1-3; D uncertain. The CDR3 runs to 16 residues. V lost 3 bases to trimming and J lost 0 bases, with 12 bases between them. Per germline, CDR1 LNHDA and CDR2 SQIVND (reference sequence). The CDR3 DNA is TGTGCCAGTAGTATCTCTGGGCCAGTCTCTGGAAACACCATATATTTT. Protein sequence: CASSISGPVSGNTIYF.

There are a few counts of this clone. The chain couples TRBV5-1 to TRBJ1-3; a possible D gene is TRBD1 (6 bases). Trimming stripped 2 bases from V and 4 bases from J, with 13 bases between. Germline V lookup: CDR1 SGHRS, CDR2 YFSETQ. CDR3 length: 15 amino acids. The CDR3 loop reads CASSFGAGAGNTIYF. The CDR3 DNA is TGCGCCAGCAGCTTTGGGGCAGGGGCAGGAAACACCATATATTTT.

The V and J genes are TRBV7-9 and TRBJ2-7; D may be TRBD2 (6 bases). Trimming stripped 0 bases from V and 1 base from J, with 13 bases between. Germline CDR1 SEHNR, CDR2 FQNEAQ (reference sequence). This CDR3 spans 16 amino acids. The CDR3, as DNA: TGTGCCAGCAGCTTAGCGGTGGGAGGACCTTCCTACGAGCAGTACTTC. It yields the protein CASSLAVGGPSYEQYF.

A few counts support this clone. The chain carries TRBV7-2 and TRBJ1-6, with a possible D match to TRBD1 (6 bases). This CDR3 has 15 amino acids. V was cut by 2 bases and J by 7 bases, with 12 bases left in between. Germline values: CDR1 SGHTA, CDR2 FQGNSA. CDR3 bases: TGTGCCAGCAGCTTATCCGGGACACACAATTCACCCCTCCACTTT. This translates into CASSLSGTHNSPLHF.

The CDR3 DNA is TGCAGCGTTGAAGGAACCCCGGGACAGCAAGAGACCCAGTACTTC. It codes for CSVEGTPGQQETQYF. The genes are TRBV29-1 and TRBJ2-5, with 7 bases lining up with TRBD1. Germline V gives CDR1 SQVTM, CDR2 ANQGSEA. Trimming cost V 1 base and J 2 bases; bases outside gene matches: 7. This CDR3 comprises 15 residues.

This clone was seen a few times. The chain is built from TRBV18 and TRBJ1-1; 7 nucleotides agree with TRBD1. The CDR3 length is 18 residues. V shed 0 bases and J 2 bases; nucleotides not matched to a gene: 12. CDR1 and CDR2 (germline): KGHSH, LQKENI. CDR3 protein: CASSPPYDRVGLNTEAFF. CDR3 DNA: TGTGCCAGCTCACCACCGTACGACAGGGTAGGGCTAAACACTGAAGCTTTCTTT.

J is TRBJ2-2 and V is TRBV19; perhaps TRBD2 as D (6 bases). The CDR3 is 17 amino acids. Per germline, CDR1 LNHDA and CDR2 SQIVND (reference sequence). Trimming took 2 bases from V and 6 from J, leaving 19 bases between them. CDR3 loop: CASSIRRARVGAGELFF. Here the CDR3 DNA reads TGTGCCAGTAGTATAAGGAGGGCCAGGGTGGGTGCCGGGGAGCTGTTTTTT. The full variable domain, completed using reference TRBV19 and TRBJ2-2, is DGGITQSPKYLFRKEGQNVTLSCEQNLNHDAMYWYRQDPGQGLRLIYYSQIVNDFQKGDIAEGYSVSREKKESFPLTVTSAQKNPTAFYLCASSIRRARVGAGELFFGEGSRLTVL.

The chain employs TRBV9 and TRBJ1-4; perhaps TRBD1 as D (6 bases). Germline assignment: CDR1 SGDLS and CDR2 YYNGEE. CDR3 length: 14 amino acids. V lost 5 bases, J lost 8 bases, and 16 bases lay in between. CDR3 DNA sequence: TGTGCCAGCAGTACACACGGGGGGCTCGAAAAACTGTTTTTT. Protein: CASSTHGGLEKLFF. Combining the CDR3 with reference TRBV9 and TRBJ1-4 gives the whole variable domain DSGVTQTPKHLITATGQRVTLRCSPRSGDLSVYWYQQSLDQGLQFLIQYYNGEERAKGNILERFSAQQFPDLHSELNLSSLELGDSALYFCASSTHGGLEKLFFGSGTQLSVL.

The J gene is TRBJ2-7, the V gene TRBV5-4; TRBD2 agrees at 7 bases. This CDR3 comprises 16 residues. After removal of 0 bases from V and 5 bases from J, the junction contained 11 bases not matched to a gene. Germline V CDR1 and CDR2: SGHNT, YYREEE (reference sequence). The CDR3: CASSLGIRRGGNEQYF. The CDR3 DNA is TGTGCCAGCAGCTTGGGAATTAGGCGGGGAGGGAACGAGCAGTACTTC.

This clone was observed a handful of times. The V call is TRBV6-1, the J call TRBJ2-5, with D perhaps matching TRBD1 (6 bases). Germline assignment: CDR1 MNHNS and CDR2 SASEGT. Deletions cut 7 bases from V and 3 bases from J, with 15 bases between. The CDR3 has 14 residues. DNA of the CDR3: TGTGCCAGCATTACCGGGACACTCAAAGAGACCCAGTACTTC. It yields the protein CASITGTLKETQYF.

This clone was picked up a small number of times. The chain uses TRBV6-1 and TRBJ1-5, with D perhaps TRBD1 (6 bases). This CDR3 is built from 15 residues. V was cut by 4 bases and J by 5 bases, with 15 bases left in between. Germline CDR1 MNHNS, CDR2 SASEGT. Here the CDR3 DNA reads TGTGCCAGCAGTGCCTCTACAGGGTTTTATCAGCCCCAGCATTTT. It translates to CASSASTGFYQPQHF.